This entry lists 11 T cell receptor beta chains sequenced from one sample in a study of regulatory T cells in long-lasting Graves disease (dated by TCRdb to the early 2020s). Library preparation was by multiplex PCR. The instrument was an Illumina HiSeq 4000. iRepertoire HTBI primers and Arm-PCR amplification of CDR3 regions were used to construct TCR beta libraries. TCRdb handled the public reads itself, with Q25 trimming in fastp and clone calling in MiXCR, and kept productive beta chains. When rows share a CDR3 protein, they turn into one entry using the most common DNA and genes. In this sample the table shows some 500,000 distinct CDR3 sequences, about 14% of which occur a single time. Under 10% of the sample lies in the top ten. Read against the paper, the sample's time point label means: newly diagnosed GD, antithyroid drugs for less than 3 months. For both TCR sequencing and RNA sequencing, RNA was extracted from PBMCs in TRIzol.

These data were also filed under a second study, of T cells in Graves' hyperthyroidism and ophthalmopathy.

The sequencing used peripheral blood mononuclear cells (PBMCs), collected at new diagnosis, from a patient treated with antithyroid drugs. The receptors come from a man younger than 45 with Graves disease. Donor details come from another sample of the same person, matched by shared clones.

This clonotype was counted ten times or more. This chain links TRBV7-9 with TRBJ1-1; D gene ambiguous. This CDR3 comprises 12 residues. V was cut by 5 bases and J by 4 bases, with 8 bases left in between. Germline V gene sequence: CDR1 SEHNR, CDR2 FQNEAQ (reference sequence). The DNA for the CDR3 is TGTGCCAGCAGCCAGGTCGGCACTGAAGCTTTCTTT. Protein: CASSQVGTEAFF.

Note on this clonotype: This sequence may be a read error, since a much larger clone differs from it by one base. V and J are TRBV6-5 and TRBJ1-1, with no clear D. CDR1 and CDR2 (germline): MNHEY, SVGAGI. The CDR3 spans 14 residues. The chain's CDR3 is CASSFTFLNTKAFF. CDR3 in DNA: TGTGCCAGCAGTTTCACCTTTCTGAACACTAAAGCTTTCTTT.

This clonotype was detected ten times or more. The genes are TRBV18 and TRBJ2-4; 7 nucleotides match TRBD1. The germline CDR1 and CDR2 sequences are KGHSH and LQKENI. The length of the CDR3 is 15 residues. J gave up 8 bases and V 6 bases, and 13 bases lay outside the gene matches. DNA of the CDR3: TGTGCCAGCTCCCCGAGTGCCGACAGGGTTGACATTCAGTACTTC. Amino acid sequence: CASSPSADRVDIQYF.

This clonotype has a count of ten or more. The gene calls are TRBV12-3 or TRBV12-4 and TRBJ2-1; 7 nucleotides line up with TRBD2. This CDR3 has 15 amino acids. The junction had 2 bases not matched to a gene; V was cut back by 2 bases and J by 1 base. CDR3 sequence reads: CASSLKRGSYNEQFF. CDR3 DNA sequence: TGTGCCAGCAGTTTAAAGCGGGGTTCCTACAATGAGCAGTTCTTC.

This clonotype was observed a few times. This sequence joins TRBV29-1 and TRBJ2-2; no definite D call. The CDR3 length is 14 residues. CDR1 is SQVTM and CDR2 is ANQGSEA in the germline V gene. CDR3 nucleotides: TGCACCTGTACCTCCCGCCAATCCCCCGGGGAGCTGTTTTTT. Translating gives CTCTSRQSPGELFF.

This clonotype appeared many times. The CDR3 is CATSDFTGNYGYTF. The CDR3 DNA is TGTGCCACCAGTGATTTTACCGGGAACTATGGCTACACCTTC. The J gene is TRBJ1-2, the V gene TRBV24-1; no firm D call. Between the trimmed V and J ends, which lost 1 base and 2 bases, there was a span of 7 bases. The germline CDR1 and CDR2 sequences are KGHDR and SFDVKD. This CDR3 is built from 14 residues.

Points on this clonotype: A far larger clone lies a single base away; this is likely a read error. This chain links TRBV5-1 with TRBJ2-1; 8 bases agree with TRBD2. The J call may be wrong; the DNA end is better matched by TRBJ2-5. This CDR3 has 15 residues. Germline assignment: CDR1 SGHRS and CDR2 YFSETQ. CDR3 DNA sequence: TGTGCCAGCAGCTTGGAACTAGCGGACCAAGAGACCCAGTACTTC. Its translation: CASSLELADQETQYF.

This clonotype was counted ten times or more. This chain connects TRBV6-4 to TRBJ2-2; 8 bases agree with TRBD1. V was pared by 4 bases and J by 6 bases, with 4 bases of the junction left unmatched. Germline-derived CDR1 and CDR2 are MRHNA and SNTAGT. CDR3 size: 14 residues. CDR3 nucleotide sequence: TGTGCCAGCAGTGGGACAGGGAATCCCGGGGAGCTGTTTTTT. It encodes CASSGTGNPGELFF.

There are many counts of this clonotype. This sequence joins TRBV7-9 and TRBJ2-3; no clear D gene. CDR1 is SEHNR and CDR2 is FQNEAQ in the germline V gene (reference sequence). The CDR3 is 11 amino acids. V lost 8 bases to trimming and J lost 3 bases, with 6 bases between them. The DNA of the CDR3 is TGTGCCAGCCAGGCGACAGATACGCAGTATTTT. This sequence encodes CASQATDTQYF.

Only one count was recorded for this clonotype. A much more abundant neighbour one base away suggests this may be a read error. This chain joins TRBV20-1 and TRBJ2-1; TRBD1 aligns across 9 bases. Germline CDR1 and CDR2: DFQATT and SNEGSKA (reference sequence). CDR3 length: 16 residues. The trim removed 0 bases at V and 13 bases at J, leaving 16 bases unmatched. CDR3 coding DNA: TGCAGTGCTAGAGATGGTAGGACAGGGGATGGAGAGACCCAGTTCTTC. Amino acids: CSARDGRTGDGETQFF.

The genes are TRBV2 and TRBJ2-5; 7 bases match TRBD2. With 4 bases clipped from V and 5 bases from J, the junction kept 4 bases outside the gene matches. Germline CDR1 reads SNHLY; CDR2 reads FYNNEI. This CDR3 comprises 13 residues. The CDR3 sequence: CASSGGGMETQYF. The CDR3 nucleotides are TGTGCCAGCAGTGGGGGGGGTATGGAGACCCAGTACTTC.